Listed below are T cell receptor beta chains from one sample, sequenced in a study of T cell changes during pregnancy in multiple sclerosis. Data came from immunoSEQ multiplex PCR; TCRdb stores just in-frame clones and leaves some out. The repertoire holds 80,000 to 95,000 clones, with about 95% as singletons. The material sequenced was peripheral blood, taken in the second trimester of pregnancy. The receptor set was obtained from a female donor with multiple sclerosis, enrolled in a pregnancy study. Each CDR3 is given without its conserved first and last residue.

CDR3: ASSEPGLALYEQY
J: TRBJ2-7
V: TRBV10-2

CDR3: ASSIDGGPGYGYT
J: TRBJ1-2
V: TRBV19

CDR3: AISVGTGGYGYT
J: TRBJ1-2
V: TRBV10-3

CDR3: ASSLIDEQY
J: TRBJ2-7
V: TRBV5-5

CDR3: ASSLGRLAAYEQY
J: TRBJ2-7
V: TRBV5-1

CDR3: ASLFRQDRTGELF
J: TRBJ2-2
V: TRBV5-8

CDR3: SVEDMAGVGYGYT
J: TRBJ1-2
V: TRBV29-1

CDR3: ASTVEWYTEAF
J: TRBJ1-1
V: TRBV19

CDR3: ASSENPSRRLNEQF
J: TRBJ2-1
V: TRBV2

CDR3: ASSHGTGAYEQF
J: TRBJ2-1
V: TRBV28

CDR3: ASSPTQGKTKNIQY
J: TRBJ2-4
V: TRBV7-9

CDR3: ASSYQRGQTDTQY
J: TRBJ2-3
V: TRBV6-6

CDR3: ASSEEVNTEAF
J: TRBJ1-1
V: TRBV2

CDR3: ASSQVLGATEQY
J: TRBJ2-7
V: TRBV14

CDR3: ASSLEQVRGELF
J: TRBJ2-2
V: TRBV9